This is a list of T cell receptor beta chains from one sample in a study of cytomegalovirus exposure and HLA in healthy donors. Sequencing used immunoSEQ multiplex PCR; TCRdb keeps in-frame clones, though not all of them. The data contain approximately 140,000 clones, almost 85% of them singletons. The sample consisted of PBMCs. The source of these receptors is a woman in her 40s in good health and CMV-seronegative. Both conserved end residues are part of each CDR3. A D gene is named only where the DNA matches it firmly. Rows may omit the clone size; those that give it use once, few, many or a size class.

J gene | D gene | clone size | V gene | CDR3 protein | CDR3 DNA
TRBJ1-1 | NA | NA | TRBV5-4 | CASSLPGAGRAFF | TGTGCCAGCAGCTTGCCAGGGGCAGGAAGAGCTTTCTTT
TRBJ1-6 | NA | once | TRBV30 | CAWNPRGGFSPLHF | TGTGCCTGGAACCCAAGGGGAGGCTTTTCACCCCTCCACTTT
TRBJ2-2 | NA | few | TRBV5-6 | CASSFDLAPGELFF | TGTGCCAGCAGCTTCGACCTAGCGCCCGGGGAGCTGTTTTTT
TRBJ2-2 | TRBD2 | NA | TRBV7-6 | CASSLNGRTNTGELFF | TGTGCCAGCAGCTTAAACGGGAGGACCAACACCGGGGAGCTGTTTTTT
TRBJ2-4 | TRBD2 | NA | TRBV29-1 | CSVMPGGVWDIQYF | TGCAGCGTTATGCCCGGGGGGGTCTGGGACATTCAGTACTTC
TRBJ2-7 | TRBD2 | NA | TRBV19 | CASSARGLAGYSYEQYF | TGTGCCAGTAGTGCACGGGGACTAGCGGGCTACTCCTACGAGCAGTACTTC
TRBJ1-5 | TRBD1 | NA | TRBV15 | CATRDGDRDSNQPQHF | TGTGCCACCAGGGACGGGGACAGGGATAGCAATCAGCCCCAGCATTTT
TRBJ2-6 | NA | NA | TRBV10-2 | CASSDPVSPVSGANVLTF | TGCGCCAGCAGTGACCCGGTTAGTCCCGTGTCTGGGGCCAACGTCCTGACTTTC
TRBJ2-1 | TRBD1 | NA | TRBV6-5 | CATLSPGQGADEQFF | TGTGCCACCCTTTCCCCGGGACAGGGGGCCGATGAGCAGTTCTTC
TRBJ2-3 | NA | NA | TRBV7-3 | CASSLTPLALTDTQYF | TGTGCCAGCAGCTTAACCCCCCTAGCCCTCACAGATACGCAGTATTTT
TRBJ2-7 | NA | NA | TRBV28 | CASSYSREQSYSYEQYF | TGTGCCAGCAGCTACTCTCGGGAACAGTCGTACTCCTACGAGCAGTACTTC
TRBJ2-1 | TRBD2 | NA | TRBV5-1 | CASSLAPSGSGSGDEQFF | TGCGCCAGCAGCTTGGCTCCTAGCGGGAGTGGTAGTGGGGATGAGCAGTTCTTC
TRBJ1-4 | TRBD1 | few | TRBV9 | CASSAGRQGTYEKLFF | TGTGCCAGCAGCGCGGGACGACAGGGAACATATGAAAAACTGTTTTTT
TRBJ2-7 | TRBD1 | NA | TRBV18 | CASSRQGQGYEQYF | TGTGCCAGCTCACGACAGGGGCAGGGCTACGAGCAGTACTTC
TRBJ1-3 | TRBD1 | NA | TRBV18 | CASSPPTGGSGNTIYF | TGTGCCAGCTCACCTCCGACAGGGGGGAGTGGAAACACCATATATTTT
TRBJ2-7 | TRBD2 | NA | TRBV4-1 | CASSQQEAGPPYEQYF | TGCGCCAGCAGCCAACAAGAAGCGGGACCCCCCTACGAGCAGTACTTC
TRBJ1-5 | NA | many | TRBV4-3 | CASSQIWDTDQPQHF | TGCGCCAGCAGCCAAATTTGGGACACAGATCAGCCCCAGCATTTT
TRBJ1-3 | NA | NA | TRBV5-1 | CASSFWVGSGISGNTIYF | TGCGCCAGCAGCTTTTGGGTCGGGTCGGGGATCTCTGGAAACACCATATATTTT
TRBJ1-5 | NA | few | TRBV19 | CATLPDRNQPQHF | TGTGCCACCCTACCCGACAGGAATCAGCCCCAGCATTTT
TRBJ2-3 | TRBD1 | NA | TRBV4-3 | CASSPDRASDTQYF | TGCGCCAGCAGCCCGGACAGGGCTTCAGATACGCAGTATTTT
TRBJ2-6 | TRBD1 | NA | TRBV7-6 | CASSATGTGANVLTF | TGTGCCAGCAGCGCGACAGGGACTGGGGCCAACGTCCTGACTTTC
TRBJ2-1 | NA | NA | TRBV4-2 | CASSPAGGLLQRSYNEQFF | TGTGCCAGCAGCCCAGCGGGCGGTCTTCTCCAACGCTCCTACAATGAGCAGTTCTTC
TRBJ2-7 | TRBD2 | NA | TRBV4-3 | CASSHLSEGLAGGHSYEQYF | TGCGCCAGCAGCCACCTTTCAGAGGGACTAGCGGGAGGTCACTCCTACGAGCAGTACTTC
TRBJ2-2 | TRBD2 | NA | TRBV11-3 | CASSITSDPRTGELFF | TGTGCCAGCAGCATAACTAGCGACCCCCGGACCGGGGAGCTGTTTTTT
TRBJ1-2 | NA | NA | TRBV19 | CASSIPEGGYGYTF | TGTGCCAGTAGTATACCGGAGGGTGGCTATGGCTACACCTTC
TRBJ1-6 | NA | NA | TRBV5-6 | CASSSFTLSSYNSPLHF | TGTGCCAGCAGCTCGTTCACCCTGAGCTCCTATAATTCACCCCTCCACTTT
TRBJ2-7 | NA | once | TRBV10-3 | CAISESPGYEQYF | TGTGCCATCAGTGAATCCCCAGGCTACGAGCAGTACTTC
TRBJ1-2 | TRBD1 | NA | TRBV5-4 | CASTPGQGTDYGYTF | TGTGCCAGCACCCCAGGACAGGGAACAGACTATGGCTACACCTTC
TRBJ2-1 | TRBD2 | NA | TRBV28 | CASSLWTSGSYEGGEQFF | TGTGCCAGCAGTTTATGGACTAGCGGGAGCTACGAGGGCGGTGAGCAGTTCTTC
TRBJ2-3 | TRBD2 | NA | TRBV5-4 | CASSLAVFRGGTDTQYF | TGTGCCAGCAGCTTGGCCGTGTTTCGGGGGGGTACAGATACGCAGTATTTT
TRBJ2-7 | TRBD2 | few | TRBV11-2 | CASSLAALAGDKIYEQYF | TGTGCCAGCAGCTTAGCAGCACTAGCGGGAGACAAGATCTACGAGCAGTACTTC